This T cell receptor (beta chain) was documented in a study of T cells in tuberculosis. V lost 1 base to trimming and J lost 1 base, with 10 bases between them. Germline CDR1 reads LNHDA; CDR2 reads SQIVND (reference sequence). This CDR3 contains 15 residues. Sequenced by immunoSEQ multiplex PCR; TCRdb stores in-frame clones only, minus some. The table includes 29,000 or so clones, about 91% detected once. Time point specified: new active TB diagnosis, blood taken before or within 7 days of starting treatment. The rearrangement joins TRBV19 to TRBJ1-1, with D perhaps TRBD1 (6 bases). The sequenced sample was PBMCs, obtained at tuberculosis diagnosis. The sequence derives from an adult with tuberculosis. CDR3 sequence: CASSIGTTGNTEAFF. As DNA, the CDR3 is TGTGCCAGTAGTATAGGGACGACAGGGAACACTGAAGCTTTCTTT.